The rows below give T cell receptor beta chains drawn from one sample of a study of molecular identifiers for immune sequencing clone quantification. Each CDR3 protein is one row after TCRdb ran MiXCR on the PCR reads. Seen here are more than 450,000 distinct CDR3 sequences, about 25% observed once, and the top ten hold roughly 0.77%. The sample comprised naive CD8+ T cells from blood, with Jurkat cell RNA spiked in. The receptors here all came from a human donor in good health. Some libraries in this study had Jurkat cell RNA spiked in. Each CDR3 is given with its conserved first and last residue. Each record gives: clone size, J gene, V gene, D gene, CDR3 protein, CDR3 DNA. The D gene is left open where the match is weak. The size of a clone is reported for some rows only, either as once, few or many, or as a class for expanded clones.

clone_size: NA
j_call: TRBJ2-7
v_call: TRBV7-9
d_call: NA
cdr3_aa: CASSLVVGPYEQYF
cdr3_nt: TGTGCCAGCAGCTTAGTAGTGGGCCCCTACGAGCAGTACTTC

clone_size: few
j_call: TRBJ2-7
v_call: TRBV6-2/TRBV6-3
d_call: TRBD2
cdr3_aa: CAISREASYEQYF
cdr3_nt: TGTGCCATCTCTCGGGAGGCCTCCTACGAGCAGTACTTC

clone_size: NA
j_call: TRBJ2-1
v_call: TRBV29-1
d_call: TRBD1
cdr3_aa: CSVARTGTGMVNEQFF
cdr3_nt: TGCAGCGTTGCGAGAACCGGGACAGGGATGGTCAATGAGCAGTTCTTC

clone_size: NA
j_call: TRBJ2-1
v_call: TRBV3-1
d_call: NA
cdr3_aa: CASSQQGQRDNEQFF
cdr3_nt: TGTGCCAGCAGCCAACAGGGCCAAAGGGACAATGAGCAGTTCTTC

clone_size: few
j_call: TRBJ1-1
v_call: TRBV2
d_call: NA
cdr3_aa: CASSFTATTEAFF
cdr3_nt: TGTGCCAGCAGTTTCACCGCAACCACTGAAGCTTTCTTT

clone_size: NA
j_call: TRBJ2-7
v_call: TRBV4-3
d_call: NA
cdr3_aa: CARSQERGGPYEQYF
cdr3_nt: TGCGCCAGAAGCCAAGAAAGGGGAGGACCCTACGAGCAGTACTTC

clone_size: few
j_call: TRBJ2-7
v_call: TRBV27
d_call: NA
cdr3_aa: CASSLSTGINYEQYF
cdr3_nt: TGTGCCAGCAGTTTATCGACAGGAATAAACTACGAGCAGTACTTC

clone_size: few
j_call: TRBJ2-1
v_call: TRBV11-3
d_call: NA
cdr3_aa: CASSEGPTTEQFF
cdr3_nt: TGTGCCAGCAGCGAGGGACCGACAACTGAGCAGTTCTTC

clone_size: few
j_call: TRBJ2-1
v_call: TRBV7-6
d_call: NA
cdr3_aa: CASSLDPEEQFF
cdr3_nt: TGTGCCAGCAGCTTAGACCCTGAGGAGCAGTTCTTC

clone_size: many
j_call: TRBJ2-4
v_call: TRBV29-1
d_call: TRBD2
cdr3_aa: CSVEGLTSGALAKNIQYF
cdr3_nt: TGCAGCGTTGAAGGGTTGACTAGCGGAGCTCTAGCCAAAAACATTCAGTACTTC

clone_size: many
j_call: TRBJ1-2
v_call: TRBV5-5
d_call: NA
cdr3_aa: CASSLTASINYGYTF
cdr3_nt: TGTGCCAGCAGCTTGACAGCGAGTATTAACTATGGCTACACCTTC

clone_size: NA
j_call: TRBJ2-1
v_call: TRBV4-3
d_call: NA
cdr3_aa: CASRQDVGALYNEQFF
cdr3_nt: TGCGCCAGCCGCCAAGATGTGGGGGCCCTTTACAATGAGCAGTTCTTC

clone_size: few
j_call: TRBJ2-3
v_call: TRBV3-1
d_call: NA
cdr3_aa: CASSPTIEFTDTQYF
cdr3_nt: TGTGCCAGCAGCCCTACTATTGAATTCACAGATACGCAGTATTTT

clone_size: NA
j_call: TRBJ1-6
v_call: TRBV7-9
d_call: NA
cdr3_aa: CASSLVGGDNSPLHF
cdr3_nt: TGTGCCAGCAGCTTAGTGGGGGGGGATAATTCACCCCTCCACTTT

clone_size: NA
j_call: TRBJ2-7
v_call: TRBV5-1
d_call: TRBD1
cdr3_aa: CASSLGQGGLYEQYF
cdr3_nt: TGCGCCAGCAGCTTGGGACAGGGGGGGCTCTACGAGCAGTACTTC

clone_size: NA
j_call: TRBJ1-1
v_call: TRBV4-2
d_call: NA
cdr3_aa: CASSSQGGMNTEAFF
cdr3_nt: TGTGCCAGCAGCTCCCAAGGGGGGATGAACACTGAAGCTTTCTTT

clone_size: NA
j_call: TRBJ1-2
v_call: TRBV29-1
d_call: NA
cdr3_aa: CSVVGGHENYGYTF
cdr3_nt: TGCAGCGTTGTCGGGGGACATGAGAACTATGGCTACACCTTC

clone_size: many
j_call: TRBJ2-7
v_call: TRBV20-1
d_call: NA
cdr3_aa: CSAIEGTLYEQYF
cdr3_nt: TGCAGTGCTATTGAGGGGACACTTTACGAGCAGTACTTC

clone_size: NA
j_call: TRBJ2-3
v_call: TRBV7-9
d_call: NA
cdr3_aa: CASSLRAPATQYF
cdr3_nt: TGTGCCAGCAGCTTAAGGGCGCCAGCTACGCAGTATTTT

clone_size: many
j_call: TRBJ1-1
v_call: TRBV6-2/TRBV6-3
d_call: NA
cdr3_aa: CASRKPESIQAFF
cdr3_nt: TGTGCCAGCAGGAAGCCGGAGTCCATACAAGCTTTCTTT

clone_size: NA
j_call: TRBJ2-1
v_call: TRBV4-1
d_call: TRBD2
cdr3_aa: CASSQEPMTSQLNEQFF
cdr3_nt: TGCGCCAGCAGCCAAGAGCCCATGACTAGCCAACTCAATGAGCAGTTCTTC

clone_size: NA
j_call: TRBJ2-7
v_call: TRBV4-3
d_call: NA
cdr3_aa: CASSHGRKATYEQYF
cdr3_nt: TGCGCCAGCAGCCACGGCCGCAAGGCCACCTACGAGCAGTACTTC

clone_size: NA
j_call: TRBJ2-6
v_call: TRBV4-3
d_call: TRBD1
cdr3_aa: CASSHGQGANVLTF
cdr3_nt: TGCGCCAGCAGCCATGGACAGGGAGCCAACGTCCTGACTTTC

clone_size: many
j_call: TRBJ1-1
v_call: TRBV5-1
d_call: NA
cdr3_aa: CASRFAGSAEAFF
cdr3_nt: TGCGCCAGCCGATTTGCGGGGTCGGCTGAAGCTTTCTTT

clone_size: NA
j_call: TRBJ2-5
v_call: TRBV2
d_call: TRBD1
cdr3_aa: CASRAPQTGPQETQYF
cdr3_nt: TGTGCCAGCCGAGCACCGCAGACAGGGCCTCAAGAGACCCAGTACTTC

clone_size: few
j_call: TRBJ2-5
v_call: TRBV3-1
d_call: NA
cdr3_aa: CASISRGLQETQYF
cdr3_nt: TGTGCCAGCATCAGCCGGGGGTTGCAAGAGACCCAGTACTTC

clone_size: few
j_call: TRBJ2-7
v_call: TRBV10-3
d_call: NA
cdr3_aa: CAISELRWYEQYF
cdr3_nt: TGTGCCATCAGTGAGTTAAGGTGGTACGAGCAGTACTTC

clone_size: few
j_call: TRBJ2-7
v_call: TRBV6-6
d_call: NA
cdr3_aa: CASSYSVARGLHEQYF
cdr3_nt: TGTGCCAGCAGTTACTCGGTTGCGCGGGGTCTGCACGAGCAGTACTTC

clone_size: NA
j_call: TRBJ1-2
v_call: TRBV5-6
d_call: NA
cdr3_aa: CASSPLGSAWTCTF
cdr3_nt: TGTGCCAGCAGCCCCCTGGGGTCAGCGTGGACGTGCACCTTC

clone_size: few
j_call: TRBJ1-1
v_call: TRBV7-9
d_call: NA
cdr3_aa: CASSLALGGGTEAFF
cdr3_nt: TGTGCCAGCAGCTTAGCGCTTGGAGGGGGTACTGAAGCTTTCTTT

clone_size: many
j_call: TRBJ1-2
v_call: TRBV2
d_call: TRBD1
cdr3_aa: CASRTGQGDYYGYTF
cdr3_nt: TGTGCCAGCAGGACAGGACAGGGCGATTATTATGGCTACACCTTC

clone_size: few
j_call: TRBJ2-1
v_call: TRBV12-3/TRBV12-4
d_call: TRBD2
cdr3_aa: CASILSSGSSYNEQFF
cdr3_nt: TGTGCCAGCATCCTCTCTAGCGGGAGCTCCTACAATGAGCAGTTCTTC

clone_size: few
j_call: TRBJ1-1
v_call: TRBV6-5
d_call: NA
cdr3_aa: CASSYSGEAFF
cdr3_nt: TGTGCCAGCAGTTACTCAGGAGAAGCTTTCTTT

clone_size: NA
j_call: TRBJ2-7
v_call: TRBV12-3/TRBV12-4
d_call: NA
cdr3_aa: CASSSEDEQYF
cdr3_nt: TGTGCCAGCAGTTCGGAGGACGAGCAGTACTTC

clone_size: NA
j_call: TRBJ1-5
v_call: TRBV19
d_call: NA
cdr3_aa: CASSIDSNSNQPQHF
cdr3_nt: TGTGCCAGTAGTATAGACAGCAATAGCAATCAGCCCCAGCATTTT

clone_size: NA
j_call: TRBJ2-7
v_call: TRBV6-6
d_call: NA
cdr3_aa: CASSYGPQYEQYF
cdr3_nt: TGTGCCAGCAGTTACGGGCCCCAGTACGAGCAGTACTTC

clone_size: many
j_call: TRBJ2-7
v_call: TRBV4-3
d_call: NA
cdr3_aa: CASSLDRFNYEQYF
cdr3_nt: TGCGCCAGCAGCCTGGACAGATTTAACTACGAGCAGTACTTC

clone_size: NA
j_call: TRBJ1-1
v_call: TRBV6-5
d_call: NA
cdr3_aa: CASSLGREALF
cdr3_nt: TGTGCCAGCAGTCTGGGACGGGAAGCTCTCTTT

clone_size: NA
j_call: TRBJ2-7
v_call: TRBV5-1
d_call: TRBD1
cdr3_aa: CASSLARDRAYVQYF
cdr3_nt: TGCGCCAGCAGCTTGGCCCGGGACAGGGCCTACGTGCAGTACTTC

clone_size: NA
j_call: TRBJ1-1
v_call: TRBV28
d_call: TRBD1
cdr3_aa: CASSLQGAQTEAFF
cdr3_nt: TGTGCCAGCAGTTTGCAGGGGGCACAGACTGAAGCTTTCTTT

clone_size: NA
j_call: TRBJ2-1
v_call: TRBV28
d_call: NA
cdr3_aa: CASSFVRRSYNEQFF
cdr3_nt: TGTGCCAGCAGTTTCGTCCGAAGATCCTACAATGAGCAGTTCTTC

clone_size: many
j_call: TRBJ1-2
v_call: TRBV2
d_call: NA
cdr3_aa: CASSAPPTVHGYTF
cdr3_nt: TGTGCCAGCAGTGCCCCTCCGACGGTACATGGCTACACCTTC

clone_size: many
j_call: TRBJ1-2
v_call: TRBV13
d_call: NA
cdr3_aa: CASSLRDTDGYTF
cdr3_nt: TGTGCCAGCAGCTTAAGGGACACGGATGGCTACACCTTC

clone_size: NA
j_call: TRBJ2-5
v_call: TRBV27
d_call: NA
cdr3_aa: CASSLTGTGTQETQYF
cdr3_nt: TGTGCCAGCAGTTTAACCGGGACCGGAACCCAAGAGACCCAGTACTTC

clone_size: NA
j_call: TRBJ1-1
v_call: TRBV28
d_call: TRBD1
cdr3_aa: CASSFQHRGEASF
cdr3_nt: TGTGCCAGCAGTTTCCAACACAGGGGCGAAGCTTCCTTT

clone_size: NA
j_call: TRBJ2-3
v_call: TRBV12-3/TRBV12-4
d_call: TRBD1
cdr3_aa: CASRLRGRGTDTQYF
cdr3_nt: TGTGCCAGCAGACTCAGGGGGCGAGGCACAGATACGCAGTATTTT